What follows are 6 T cell receptor beta chains derived from one specimen sequenced in a study of T-cell reconstitution after alpha-beta-depleted transplantation in children. The TCRbeta library incorporated unique molecular identifiers. TCRdb independently ran MiXCR on the PCR reads; one entry per CDR3 protein. The sample lists more than 250,000 distinct CDR3 sequences, 9.9% occurring once. The source was PBMCs from the stem cell graft donor, collected from the stem cell graft. The origin of the receptors is a human donor who donated a stem cell graft to a child with SCID.

The rearrangement links TRBV5-5 to TRBJ2-3, with no clear D. The CDR3 length is 13 residues. The germline CDR1 and CDR2 sequences are SGHKS and YYEKEE (reference sequence). Trimming cost V 7 bases and J 4 bases, with 13 bases left between them. The CDR3 sequence: CASEDPHPDTQYF. Here the CDR3 DNA reads TGTGCCAGCGAGGATCCCCACCCAGATACGCAGTATTTT.

The chain employs TRBV9 and TRBJ2-3; 9 bases are shared with TRBD2. V lost 0 bases, J lost 4 bases, and 6 bases stayed unmatched. This CDR3 region has 16 residues. CDR1 SGDLS and CDR2 YYNGEE come from the germline V gene. The CDR3 reads CASSVDQRGAPDTQYF. The CDR3 region has the DNA TGTGCCAGCAGCGTAGACCAGCGGGGGGCCCCAGATACGCAGTATTTT.

The table lists this clonotype with many counts. The gene calls are TRBV6-6 and TRBJ2-5; possible D gene TRBD2, 5 bases. The CDR3 totals 13 residues. Trimming took 6 bases from V and 5 from J, leaving 13 bases between them. Germline loops: CDR1 MNHNY, CDR2 SVGAGI (reference sequence). The CDR3 loop reads CASSAGLRETQYF. For the CDR3, the DNA is TGTGCCAGCAGCGCCGGACTGAGGGAGACCCAGTACTTC.

This clonotype was recorded a few times. The chain joins TRBV2 to TRBJ1-5, with D possibly being TRBD1 (6 bases). The V gene's germline CDR1 is SNHLY and CDR2 FYNNEI. The CDR3 has 13 amino acids. Trimming cost V 4 bases and J 5 bases, with 9 bases left between them. DNA for the CDR3: TGTGCCAGCAGTGCACAGGGCGATCAGCCCCAGCATTTT. Amino acids: CASSAQGDQPQHF.

A few counts support this clonotype. This chain joins TRBV7-9 and TRBJ1-2; possibly TRBD1 for D (6 bases). V was cut by 11 bases and J by 8 bases, with 6 bases left in between. This CDR3 is 8 amino acids long. Germline V gives CDR1 SEHNR, CDR2 FQNEAQ (reference sequence). CDR3 nucleotide sequence: TGTGCCGGGGGCGGCTACACCTTC. It specifies CAGGGYTF. The whole variable domain, remainder taken from reference TRBV7-9 and TRBJ1-2, is DTGVSQNPRHKITKRGQNVTFRCDPISEHNRLYWYRQTLGQGPEFLTYFQNEAQLEKSRLLSDRFSAERPKGSFSTLEIQRTEQGDSAMYLCAGGGYTFGSGTRLTVV.

This clonotype appeared many times. V gene TRBV12-5 combines with J gene TRBJ2-7; unclear D gene. The CDR3 length is 15 residues. Trimming stripped 0 bases from V and 5 bases from J, with 14 bases between. CDR1 is LGHNT and CDR2 is FRNRAP in the germline V gene. In nucleotides, the CDR3 is TGTGCTAGTGGTTTGGTACCGAGTAGGTTCCACGAGCAGTACTTC. This translates into CASGLVPSRFHEQYF.